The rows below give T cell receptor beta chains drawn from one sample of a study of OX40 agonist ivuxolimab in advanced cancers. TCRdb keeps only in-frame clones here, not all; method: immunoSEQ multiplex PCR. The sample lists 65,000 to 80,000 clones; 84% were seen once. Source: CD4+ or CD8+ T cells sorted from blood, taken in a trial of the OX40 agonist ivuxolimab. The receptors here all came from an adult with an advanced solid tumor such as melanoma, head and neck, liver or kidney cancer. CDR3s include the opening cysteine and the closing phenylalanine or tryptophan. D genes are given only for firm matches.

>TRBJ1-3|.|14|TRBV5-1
CASSSGNSGNTIYF
TGCGCCAGCAGCTCAGGGAACTCTGGAAACACCATATATTTT
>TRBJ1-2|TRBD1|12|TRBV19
CASGDRGYGYTF
TGTGCCAGTGGGGACAGGGGCTATGGCTACACCTTC
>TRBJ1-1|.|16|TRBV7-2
CASSLAMWAGGTEAFF
TGTGCCAGCAGCTTAGCGATGTGGGCAGGCGGCACTGAAGCTTTCTTT
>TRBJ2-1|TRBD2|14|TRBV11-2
CASSGTSVYNEQFF
TGTGCCAGCAGCGGGACTAGCGTTTACAATGAGCAGTTCTTC
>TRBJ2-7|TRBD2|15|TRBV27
CASSFNIGLDYEQYF
TGTGCCAGCAGTTTTAACATCGGACTAGACTACGAGCAGTACTTC
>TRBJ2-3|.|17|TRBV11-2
CASSLALGGGATDTQYF
TGTGCCAGCAGCTTAGCCTTGGGGGGGGGCGCCACAGATACGCAGTATTTT
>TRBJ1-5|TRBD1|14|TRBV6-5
CASSPDRGTQPQHF
TGTGCCAGCAGCCCCGACAGGGGAACTCAGCCCCAGCATTTT
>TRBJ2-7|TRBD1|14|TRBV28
CASSFGDRAYEQYF
TGTGCCAGCAGTTTTGGGGACAGGGCCTACGAGCAGTACTTC
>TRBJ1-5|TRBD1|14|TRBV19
CASAVTGGNQPQHF
TGTGCCAGTGCTGTAACAGGGGGCAATCAGCCCCAGCATTTT
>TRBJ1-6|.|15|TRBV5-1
CASDKLSSYNSPLHF
TGCGCCAGCGATAAATTGAGCTCCTATAATTCACCCCTCCACTTT
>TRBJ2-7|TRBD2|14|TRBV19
CASRGSGSLYEQYF
TGTGCCAGTCGCGGTAGCGGGAGTCTTTACGAGCAGTACTTC
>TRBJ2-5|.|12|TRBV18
CASSRIKETQYF
TGTGCCAGCTCACGGATAAAAGAGACCCAGTACTTC
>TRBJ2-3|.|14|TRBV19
CASSIRVATDTQYF
TGTGCCAGTAGTATAAGGGTAGCGACAGATACGCAGTATTTT
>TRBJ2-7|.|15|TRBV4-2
CASSQDLGAFYEQYF
TGTGCCAGCAGCCAAGATCTGGGGGCGTTTTACGAGCAGTACTTC
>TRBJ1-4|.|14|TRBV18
CASSPGAGSEKLFF
TGTGCCAGCTCACCAGGAGCGGGGAGTGAAAAACTGTTTTTT
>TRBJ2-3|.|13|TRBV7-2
CASSLAGGDTQYF
TGTGCCAGCAGCTTAGCGGGGGGAGATACGCAGTATTTT
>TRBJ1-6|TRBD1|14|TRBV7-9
CASSSRDRKGPLHF
TGTGCCAGCAGTTCCCGGGACAGGAAGGGACCCCTCCACTTT
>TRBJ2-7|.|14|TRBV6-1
CASSSQGGLYEQYF
TGTGCCAGCAGTTCACAAGGGGGGTTGTACGAGCAGTACTTC
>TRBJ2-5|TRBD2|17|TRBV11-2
CASSAGKREGPGETQYF
TGTGCCAGCAGCGCCGGAAAGCGGGAGGGCCCTGGGGAGACCCAGTACTTC
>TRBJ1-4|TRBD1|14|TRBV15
CATSRGQGYEKLFF
TGTGCCACCAGCCGGGGACAGGGATATGAAAAACTGTTTTTT
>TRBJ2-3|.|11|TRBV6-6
CASRVSDTQYF
TGTGCCAGCAGGGTATCGGATACGCAGTATTTT
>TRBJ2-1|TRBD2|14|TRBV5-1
CASSFGGGFGEQFF
TGCGCCAGCAGCTTTGGGGGAGGGTTTGGTGAGCAGTTCTTC
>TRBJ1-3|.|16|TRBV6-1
CASSVWKGGTGNTIYF
TGTGCCAGCAGTGTTTGGAAGGGTGGGACTGGAAACACCATATATTTT
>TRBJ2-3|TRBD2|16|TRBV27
CASSLSGGGATDTQYF
TGTGCCAGCAGTTTATCCGGCGGGGGGGCCACAGATACGCAGTATTTT
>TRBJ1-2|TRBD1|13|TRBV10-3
CAILLGQARGYTF
TGTGCCATCCTTCTCGGACAGGCCCGGGGCTACACCTTC
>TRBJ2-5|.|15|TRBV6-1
CASRENRLSQETQYF
TGTGCCAGCAGGGAAAATCGTCTAAGCCAAGAGACCCAGTACTTC